The entry that follows covers one T cell receptor beta chain sequence. Its antigen is as yet unknown. Per germline, CDR1 SGHRS and CDR2 YFSETQ. This CDR3 comprises 14 residues. Trimming stripped 4 bases from V and 5 bases from J, with 15 bases between. Sequencing was designed to attain a depth spanning 1 in 200,000 to 1 in 1 million T cells. The table came from immunoSEQ multiplex PCR; TCRdb's copy has only in-frame clones and leaves some out. The sample has approximately 190,000 clones; around 70% are singletons. The sample belongs to a study of cytotoxic CD8 clonotypes in ibrutinib-treated CLL. Study-wide results and limits: Sampling of sustained-remission and progressing patients occurred at differing times.

The sequences come from PBMCs, collected after 12 months of ibrutinib treatment. The receptor comes from a human donor with chronic lymphocytic leukemia. This chain links TRBV5-1 with TRBJ1-1; maybe TRBD1 (6 bases). CDR3 in amino acids: CASSPQGRLTEAFF. In DNA, the CDR3 is TGCGCCAGCAGCCCACAGGGTCGGTTGACTGAAGCTTTCTTT.